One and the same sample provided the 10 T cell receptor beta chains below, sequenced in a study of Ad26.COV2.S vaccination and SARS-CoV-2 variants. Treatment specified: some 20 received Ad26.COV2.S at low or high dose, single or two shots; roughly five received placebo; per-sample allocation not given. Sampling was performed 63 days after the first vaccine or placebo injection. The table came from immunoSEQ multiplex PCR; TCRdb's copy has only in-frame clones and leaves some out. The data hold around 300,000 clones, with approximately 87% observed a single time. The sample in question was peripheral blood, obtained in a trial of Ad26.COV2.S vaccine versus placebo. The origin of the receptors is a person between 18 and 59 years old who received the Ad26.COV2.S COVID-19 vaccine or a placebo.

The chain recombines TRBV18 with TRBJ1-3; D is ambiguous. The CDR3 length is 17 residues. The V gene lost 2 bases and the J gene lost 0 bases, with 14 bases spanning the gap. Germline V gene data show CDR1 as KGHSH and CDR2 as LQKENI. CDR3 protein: CASSPFIVPSSGNTIYF. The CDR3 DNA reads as TGTGCCAGCTCACCATTCATCGTACCCAGCTCTGGAAACACCATATATTTT.

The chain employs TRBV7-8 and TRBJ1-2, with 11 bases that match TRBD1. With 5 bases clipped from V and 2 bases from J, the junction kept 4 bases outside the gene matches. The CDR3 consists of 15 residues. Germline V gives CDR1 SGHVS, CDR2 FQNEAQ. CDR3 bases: TGTGCCAGCAGCCGCCGGGACAGGGGGAACTATGGCTACACCTTC. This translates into CASSRRDRGNYGYTF.

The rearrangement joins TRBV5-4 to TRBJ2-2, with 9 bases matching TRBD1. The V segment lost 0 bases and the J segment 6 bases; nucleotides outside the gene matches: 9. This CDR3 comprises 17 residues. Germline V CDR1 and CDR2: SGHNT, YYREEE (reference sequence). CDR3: CASSLAGTGKDPGELFF. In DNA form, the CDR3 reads TGTGCCAGCAGCTTGGCCGGGACAGGGAAGGATCCCGGGGAGCTGTTTTTT.

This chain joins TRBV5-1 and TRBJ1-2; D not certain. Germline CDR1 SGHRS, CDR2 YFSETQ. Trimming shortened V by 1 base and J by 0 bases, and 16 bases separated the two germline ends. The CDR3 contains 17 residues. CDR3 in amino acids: CASSLIFSSSSNYGYTF. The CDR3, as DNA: TGCGCCAGCAGCTTGATTTTTTCGTCTTCCTCTAACTATGGCTACACCTTC.

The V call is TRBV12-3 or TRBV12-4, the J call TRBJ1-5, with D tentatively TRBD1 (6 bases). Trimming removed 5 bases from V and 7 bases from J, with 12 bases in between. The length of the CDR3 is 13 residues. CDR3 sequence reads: CASSPQGWQPQHF. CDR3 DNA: TGTGCCAGCAGTCCACAGGGTTGGCAGCCCCAGCATTTT.

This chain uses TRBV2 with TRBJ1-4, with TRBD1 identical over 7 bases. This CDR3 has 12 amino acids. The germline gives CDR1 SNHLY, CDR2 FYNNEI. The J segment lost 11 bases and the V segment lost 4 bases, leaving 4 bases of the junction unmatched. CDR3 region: CASSGEGAKLFF. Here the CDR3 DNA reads TGTGCCAGCAGTGGGGAGGGGGCCAAACTGTTTTTT.

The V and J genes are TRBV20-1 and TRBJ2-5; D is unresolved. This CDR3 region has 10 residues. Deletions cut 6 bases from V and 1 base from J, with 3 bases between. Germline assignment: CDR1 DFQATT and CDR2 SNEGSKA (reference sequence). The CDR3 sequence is CSAIQETQYF. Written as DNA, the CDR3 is TGCAGTGCGATCCAAGAGACCCAGTACTTC.

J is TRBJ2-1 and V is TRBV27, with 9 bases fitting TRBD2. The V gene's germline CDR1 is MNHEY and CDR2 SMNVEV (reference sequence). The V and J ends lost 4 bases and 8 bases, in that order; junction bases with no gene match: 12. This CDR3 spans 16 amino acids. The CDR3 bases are TGTGCCAGCAGTTGGCTAGCGGGAACAACTGTCCATGAGCAGTTCTTC. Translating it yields CASSWLAGTTVHEQFF.

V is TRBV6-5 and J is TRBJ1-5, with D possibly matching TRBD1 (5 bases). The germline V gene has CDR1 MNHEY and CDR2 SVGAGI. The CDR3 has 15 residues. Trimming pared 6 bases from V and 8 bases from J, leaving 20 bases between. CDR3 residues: CASRDLGGGGKPQHF. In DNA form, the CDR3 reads TGTGCCAGCAGAGACCTCGGGGGGGGAGGCAAGCCCCAGCATTTT.

The CDR3 sequence: CASSLASGGPDTQYF. The CDR3 DNA sequence: TGTGCCAGCAGCTTAGCTAGCGGGGGGCCGGATACGCAGTATTTT. The chain recombines TRBV5-4 with TRBJ2-3; 11 nucleotides line up with TRBD2. CDR1 is SGHNT, CDR2 YYREEE, per germline (reference sequence). The CDR3 runs 15 residues. The trim removed 2 bases at V and 6 bases at J, leaving 5 bases unmatched.